This TCR beta chain was identified during a study of cytomegalovirus exposure and HLA in healthy donors. General study findings and limits: The majority of TCR sequences were rare, yet some public TCRs appeared in many donors. A later analysis linked a missense DCLRE1C variant to TCR beta V- and J-gene trimming. Presence/absence analyses assumed roughly uniform sequencing depth across donors. The study recorded around 160 TCR beta chains that were cytomegalovirus-associated.

With regard to this clone: Its antigen is undetermined.

CDR3 length equals 14 residues. Germline V gene data show CDR1 as SGHVS and CDR2 as FQNEAQ. V lost 5 bases and J 7 bases, leaving 15 bases between the germline ends. The PCR had 60 Vbeta and 13 Jbeta primers. Only in-frame clones appear in the TCRdb table, and some are missing; sequencing was by immunoSEQ multiplex PCR. Seen here are about 190,000 clones, 83% observed once, and the top ten hold 1.5% to 2%. The TCR originated in a man aged 35 to 55 in good health and CMV-seropositive. The specimen sequenced was PBMCs. This sequence joins TRBV7-8 and TRBJ2-1; weak D call: TRBD1 (6 bases). The CDR3 coding sequence is TGTGCCAGCAGCCCAGACCAGAGGGGGAATGAGCAGTTCTTC. Protein: CASSPDQRGNEQFF.